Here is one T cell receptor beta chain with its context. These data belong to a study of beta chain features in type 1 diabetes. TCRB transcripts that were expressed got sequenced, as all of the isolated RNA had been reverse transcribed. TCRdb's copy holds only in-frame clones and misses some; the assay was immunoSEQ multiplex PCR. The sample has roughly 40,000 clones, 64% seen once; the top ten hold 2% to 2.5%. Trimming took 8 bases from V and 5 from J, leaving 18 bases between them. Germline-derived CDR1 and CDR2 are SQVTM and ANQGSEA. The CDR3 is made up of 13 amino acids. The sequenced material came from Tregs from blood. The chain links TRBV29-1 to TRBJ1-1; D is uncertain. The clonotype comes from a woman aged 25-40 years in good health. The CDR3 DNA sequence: TGCAGCACCGCGACACTCACTGGTACTGAAGCTTTCTTT. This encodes CSTATLTGTEAFF.